Presented here are 20 T cell receptor beta chains from one specimen sequenced in a study of T cells in Graves' hyperthyroidism and ophthalmopathy. The CDR3 regions of TCR beta were amplified from RNA transcripts. HTBI primers were the set used in a first-round RT-PCR of the TCR CDR3. Each CDR3 protein gets one entry after TCRdb re-called the multiplex PCR reads with MiXCR. Of 600,000 or so distinct CDR3 sequences listed, roughly 46% are singletons. The sequenced sample was peripheral blood or thyroid tissue (not recorded which). The receptors originated from a woman aged 18-35 years with Graves' hyperthyroidism.

This clonotype was seen ten or more times. The chain links TRBV2 to TRBJ1-4, with D uncertain. Germline values: CDR1 SNHLY, CDR2 FYNNEI. This CDR3 has 14 amino acids. V lost 4 bases, J lost 5 bases, and 11 bases lay in between. CDR3 loop: CASSATVSNEKLFF. CDR3 coding DNA: TGTGCCAGCAGTGCGACCGTTTCCAATGAAAAACTGTTTTTT. The complete variable domain, with remaining parts taken from reference TRBV2 and TRBJ1-4, reads EPEVTQTPSHQVTQMGQEVILRCVPISNHLYFYWYRQILGQKVEFLVSFYNNEISEKSEIFDDQFSVERPDGSNFTLKIRSTKLEDSAMYFCASSATVSNEKLFFGSGTQLSVL.

The table lists this clonotype with many counts. In DNA, the CDR3 is TGTGCCAGCGGAACGGCTAATTCACCCCTCCACTTT. As protein: CASGTANSPLHF. The chain links TRBV6-5 to TRBJ1-6, with D unresolved. Trimming stripped 8 bases from V and 6 bases from J, with 8 bases between. Per the germline V gene, CDR1 is MNHEY and CDR2 is SVGAGI. The CDR3 is made up of 12 amino acids.

This chain uses TRBV14 with TRBJ2-5; 7 bases agree with TRBD1. In germline, CDR1 is SGHDN, CDR2 FVKESK. With V trimmed by 4 bases and J by 5 bases, 16 bases remained unmatched. The CDR3 consists of 17 residues. CDR3 nucleotides: TGTGCCAGCAGCCTCGGAACAGGGGACAGTCTTGCCGAGACCCAGTACTTC. Amino acids: CASSLGTGDSLAETQYF.

To note about this clonotype: The junction does not match germline at one end; this may be a read error. This chain connects TRBV29-1 to TRBJ1-2, with D unclear. This CDR3 is 10 amino acids long. Germline CDR1 and CDR2: SQVTM and ANQGSEA. CDR3 residues: CSAQLDGYSF. CDR3 sequence (DNA): TGCAGCGCCCAACTAGACGGTTACTCCTTC.

The rearrangement joins TRBV29-1 to TRBJ1-2, with unresolved D. Trimming left V 5 bases short and J 8 bases short, with 15 bases between. This CDR3 is built from 12 residues. Germline V CDR1 and CDR2: SQVTM, ANQGSEA. Here the CDR3 DNA reads TGCAGCGTTCTGACTCGAACAAGGGGCTACACCTTC. Translation gives CSVLTRTRGYTF.

V gene TRBV7-9 combines with J gene TRBJ1-6; possibly TRBD1 for D (5 bases). The CDR3 is 18 residues long. Trimming removed 1 base from V and 0 bases from J, with 13 bases in between. Germline lookup yields CDR1 SEHNR and CDR2 FQNEAQ (reference sequence). The CDR3 nucleotides read TGTGCCAGCAGCTTAGGGGGGGGAGGCAGCTCCTATAATTCACCCCTCCACTTT. It codes for CASSLGGGGSSYNSPLHF.

The rearrangement joins TRBV7-9 to TRBJ2-7, with a possible D match to TRBD1 (5 bases). Germline V gene sequence: CDR1 SEHNR, CDR2 FQNEAQ (reference sequence). CDR3 size: 13 residues. V was cut by 5 bases and J by 5 bases, with 13 bases left in between. The CDR3 loop reads CASSPRVPHEQYF. In DNA form, the CDR3 reads TGTGCCAGCAGCCCCAGGGTTCCCCACGAGCAGTACTTC.

This clonotype was observed a single time. The V call is TRBV7-3, the J call TRBJ2-1; TRBD2 aligns across 7 bases. The J call may be wrong; the DNA end is better matched by TRBJ2-7. Germline CDR1 SGHTA, CDR2 FQGTGA. This CDR3 spans 12 amino acids. This CDR3 is CASSSGLHEQYF. The DNA for the CDR3 is TGTGCCAGCAGCTCGGGACTACACGAGCAGTACTTC.

The rearrangement uses TRBV7-3 and TRBJ2-7, with 8 bases lining up with TRBD2. The CDR3 covers 15 residues. Germline assignment: CDR1 SGHTA and CDR2 FQGTGA. The junction had 12 bases not matched to a gene; V was cut back by 6 bases and J by 5 bases. The CDR3 spells CASSLPGLGLDEQYF. As DNA, the CDR3 is TGTGCCAGCAGTCTCCCGGGACTAGGACTGGACGAGCAGTACTTC.

As for this clonotype: Its ends do not fully match the called genes, so a read error is possible. V is TRBV5-6 and J is TRBJ1-1; D is unclear. CDR1 and CDR2 from the germline V gene are SGHDT and YYEEEE. The CDR3 is made up of 13 amino acids. The CDR3 DNA sequence: TGTGCCGGCAGCTTGCGGGTCCAGGTACAAGCTTTCTTT. It yields the protein CAGSLRVQVQAFF.

This clonotype has a count of ten or more. This chain links TRBV25-1 with TRBJ2-7; 13 nucleotides align to TRBD2. This CDR3 is built from 14 residues. CDR1 is MGHDK and CDR2 is SYGVNS in the germline V gene. The V and J ends lost 9 bases and 3 bases, in that order; junction bases with no gene match: 5. CDR3 residues: CASGLAGALYEQYF. The CDR3 DNA reads TGTGCCAGTGGACTAGCGGGAGCACTCTACGAGCAGTACTTC.

At least ten counts were recorded for this clonotype. This chain uses TRBV2 with TRBJ1-1; D perhaps matches TRBD1 (5 bases). V lost 4 bases to trimming and J lost 1 base, with 13 bases between them. CDR3 length: 15 residues. Germline CDR1 is SNHLY and CDR2 is FYNNEI. The chain's CDR3 is CASSAGLVGNTEAFF. The CDR3 coding sequence is TGTGCCAGCAGTGCGGGACTGGTCGGGAACACTGAAGCTTTCTTT.

This chain connects TRBV24-1 to TRBJ2-2; 12 bases fit TRBD2. Trimming removed 4 bases from V and 3 bases from J; junction bases left unmatched: 5. The germline V gene has CDR1 KGHDR and CDR2 SFDVKD. This CDR3 is built from 17 residues. The CDR3 bases are TGTGCCACCAGTGAAACTAGCGGGAGGCCGGACACCGGGGAGCTGTTTTTT. As protein: CATSETSGRPDTGELFF.

This chain uses TRBV7-8 with TRBJ1-1; D is unresolved. V lost 5 bases to trimming and J lost 8 bases, with 9 bases between them. The germline V gene encodes CDR1 SGHVS and CDR2 FQNEAQ. The CDR3 extends over 11 amino acids. DNA of the CDR3: TGTGCCAGCAGCCAAGATCAAGAAGCTTTCTTT. Its protein product is CASSQDQEAFF. The variable domain in full, completed from reference TRBV7-8 and TRBJ1-1, reads GAGVSQSPRYKVAKRGQDVALRCDPISGHVSLFWYQQALGQGPEFLTYFQNEAQLDKSGLPSDRFFAERPEGSVSTLKIQRTQQEDSAVYLCASSQDQEAFFGQGTRLTVV.

The chain employs TRBV24-1 and TRBJ2-5; 11 bases line up with TRBD1. Germline lookup yields CDR1 KGHDR and CDR2 SFDVKD. Trimming at V came to 4 bases and at J to 5 bases, leaving 8 bases not matched to a gene. This CDR3 has 16 residues. CDR3 DNA sequence: TGTGCCACCAGTGAGCTTGGGACAGGGGGGCCGGAGACCCAGTACTTC. Amino acid sequence: CATSELGTGGPETQYF.

Comment on this clonotype: A much larger clonotype is one base distant, so this may be a read error. In DNA, the CDR3 is TGTGCCAGCAGCTCTGCCCCTACGGACGAGCAGTACTTC. This gives the protein CASSSAPTDEQYF. This chain links TRBV7-8 with TRBJ2-7; no clear D. V lost 4 bases and J 5 bases, leaving 12 bases between the germline ends. The CDR3 runs to 13 residues. Germline-derived CDR1 and CDR2 are SGHVS and FQNEAQ.

The chain combines TRBV19 with TRBJ1-1; D is unresolved. CDR1 is LNHDA and CDR2 is SQIVND in the germline V gene (reference sequence). The CDR3 consists of 14 residues. Trimming removed 8 bases at V and 3 bases at J, with 16 bases between. CDR3 nucleotide sequence: TGTGCCAGTGGGTCGGGCGGAGGACACACTGAAGCTTTCTTT. It translates to CASGSGGGHTEAFF.

The V and J genes are TRBV20-1 and TRBJ1-4; possibly TRBD1 for D (6 bases). Trimming took 3 bases from V and 15 from J, leaving 17 bases between them. CDR1 and CDR2 (germline): DFQATT, SNEGSKA (reference sequence). This CDR3 spans 12 amino acids. The CDR3 DNA sequence: TGCAGTGCTAGGACCCCAGGACAGTTTTTGTTTTTT. Translation gives CSARTPGQFLFF.

The chain uses TRBV6-6 and TRBJ2-3; tentatively, D is TRBD2 (5 bases). Trimming pared 6 bases from V and 2 bases from J, leaving 18 bases between. The CDR3 is 16 amino acids. CDR1 is MNHNY and CDR2 is SVGAGI in the germline V gene (reference sequence). The CDR3 DNA reads TGTGCCAGCAGCCACCCGGAGGTCTCACCCACAGATACGCAGTATTTT. This gives the protein CASSHPEVSPTDTQYF.

The J gene is TRBJ2-5, the V gene TRBV24-1, with TRBD1 matching 8 bases. CDR3 length: 16 amino acids. Per the germline V gene, CDR1 is KGHDR and CDR2 is SFDVKD. Trimming took 3 bases from V and 0 from J; bases not matched to a gene: 5. CDR3 nucleotides: TGTGCCACCAGTGATCCCGGACAGGGAAACCAAGAGACCCAGTACTTC. Its protein is CATSDPGQGNQETQYF.